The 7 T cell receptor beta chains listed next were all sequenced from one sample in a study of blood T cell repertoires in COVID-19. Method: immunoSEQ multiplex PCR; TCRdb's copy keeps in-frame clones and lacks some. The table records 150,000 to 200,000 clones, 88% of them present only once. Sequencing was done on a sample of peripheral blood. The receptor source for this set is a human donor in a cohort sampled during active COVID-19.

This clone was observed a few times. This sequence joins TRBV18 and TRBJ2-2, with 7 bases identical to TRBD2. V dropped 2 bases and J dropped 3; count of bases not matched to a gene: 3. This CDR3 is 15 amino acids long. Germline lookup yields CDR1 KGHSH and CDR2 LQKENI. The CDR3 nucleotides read TGTGCCAGCTCACCAGGAGGGAGGGACACCGGGGAGCTGTTTTTT. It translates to CASSPGGRDTGELFF. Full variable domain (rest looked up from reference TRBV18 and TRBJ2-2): NAGVMQNPRHLVRRRGQEARLRCSPMKGHSHVYWYRQLPEEGLKFMVYLQKENIIDESGMPKERFSAEFPKEGPSILRIQQVVRGDSAAYFCASSPGGRDTGELFFGEGSRLTVL.

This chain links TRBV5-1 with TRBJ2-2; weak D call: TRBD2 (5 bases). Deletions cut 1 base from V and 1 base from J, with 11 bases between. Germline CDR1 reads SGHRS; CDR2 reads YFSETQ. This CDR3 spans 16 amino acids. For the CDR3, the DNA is TGCGCCAGCAGCTTGCGGCGGGTTAAGAACACCGGGGAGCTGTTTTTT. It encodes CASSLRRVKNTGELFF.

DNA for the CDR3: TGCAGCGTGGCCCCCTCGAGTGGTCCCGCGGGGACCCAGTACTTC. As protein: CSVAPSSGPAGTQYF. This sequence joins TRBV29-1 and TRBJ2-5, with D possibly TRBD2 on 5 matching bases. The V end lost 6 bases, the J end lost 7 bases, and 24 bases lay between the germline ends. Germline lookup yields CDR1 SQVTM and CDR2 ANQGSEA. CDR3 length: 15 amino acids.

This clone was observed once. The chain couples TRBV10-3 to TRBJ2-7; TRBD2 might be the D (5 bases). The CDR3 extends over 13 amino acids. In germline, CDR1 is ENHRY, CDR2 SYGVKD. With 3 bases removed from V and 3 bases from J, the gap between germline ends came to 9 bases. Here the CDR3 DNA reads TGTGCCATCAGTGACTCTGGAGGCTACGAGCAGTACTTC. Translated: CAISDSGGYEQYF.

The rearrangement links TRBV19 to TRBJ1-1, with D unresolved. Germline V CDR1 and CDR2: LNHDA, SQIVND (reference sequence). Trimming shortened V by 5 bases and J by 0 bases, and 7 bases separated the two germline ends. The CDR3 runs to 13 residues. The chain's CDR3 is CASSRGLNTEAFF. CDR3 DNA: TGTGCCAGTAGTCGGGGATTGAACACTGAAGCTTTCTTT.

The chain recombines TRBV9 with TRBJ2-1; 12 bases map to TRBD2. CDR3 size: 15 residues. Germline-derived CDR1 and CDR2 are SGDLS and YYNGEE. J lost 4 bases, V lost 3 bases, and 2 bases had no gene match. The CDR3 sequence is CASSELAGGYNEQFF. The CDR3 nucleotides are TGTGCCAGCAGCGAGCTAGCGGGGGGGTACAATGAGCAGTTCTTC.

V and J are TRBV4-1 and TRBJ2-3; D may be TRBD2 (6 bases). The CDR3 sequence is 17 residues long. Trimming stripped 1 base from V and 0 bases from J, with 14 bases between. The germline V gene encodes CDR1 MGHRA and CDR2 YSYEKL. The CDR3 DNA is TGCGCCAGCAGCCAAGGGGCGGGGTCGATGAGCACAGATACGCAGTATTTT. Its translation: CASSQGAGSMSTDTQYF.